The sequence of this T cell receptor beta chain was determined in a study of T-cell memory formation after mild COVID-19 (TCRdb year 2021). About the study as a whole: Most TCR sequence clusters were specific to one of the two donors. In a couple of donors, T-cell clones that expanded and contracted after mild COVID-19 were tracked by sequencing TCRalpha and TCRbeta repertoires over time. The cohort comprised two young, previously healthy adult volunteers, one female and one male. General study outcomes and caveats: The detection of some responding clones in pre-infection memory suggests that pre-existing cross-reactive memory T cells joined the SARS-CoV-2 response. Clones contracting from day 15 to 85 had balanced CD4/CD8 phenotypes, while a second wave expanding from day 15 to 37 was biased towards CD4+. The second-wave clones that peaked on day 37 were not confirmed to be SARS-CoV-2 specific. The study included only two mild cases, and larger cohorts that include severe cases with pre-infection samples were judged to be necessary. Contracting CD4+ clones appeared mostly in the CM and EM memory subsets, whereas CD8+ clones were enriched in EMRA.

Comments on this clonotype: No antigen is known for it. There are no base qualities to consult, and no much larger clone falls within one base.

Sequencing was carried out with an Illumina NovaSeq 6000. TCRalpha and TCRbeta cDNA libraries were constructed by 5'RACE with constant-segment primers, with sample barcodes and unique molecular identifiers being introduced. RNA was extracted from every sample with Trizol reagent. Library amplification was performed in two PCR steps, and a second sample barcode and Illumina TruSeq adapters were introduced in the second step. Libraries were sequenced on an Illumina NovaSeq with 2 x 150 bp paired-end reads. Per the authors' processing: With migec v1.2.7, reads were demultiplexed and then collapsed into UMI-guided consensus sequences. Using mixcr v2.1.11, UMI consensuses were aligned to TRA and TRB V and J templates and then assembled into clonotypes. A clonotype was counted as expanded or contracted only when both edgeR and NoisET called the clonotype significant, with the noise models trained on biological replicates. For edgeR calls, a false discovery rate-adjusted p below 0.01 and a log2 fold-change threshold of 1 were applied. As an exploratory analysis of dynamics, max-normalized trajectories of the 1000 most abundant clonotypes were examined with PCA combined with hierarchical clustering. Separately sequenced CD4+ and CD8+ repertoires were used to assign a CD4 or CD8 phenotype to each responding clone. The public reads were reprocessed in TCRdb via fastp at Q25 and MiXCR, keeping in-frame beta chains. Every CDR3 protein is listed once, alongside the most common genes and DNA of its rows. The V and J calls, along with clone size, are taken from TCRdb and not from the paper's own processing. The table for this sample lists about 430,000 distinct CDR3 sequences; approximately 24% of them were counted only once. Clones ranked in the top ten supply about 8.7% of the sample.

The CDR3 goes from the cysteine to the phenylalanine over 16 residues. Only the CDR3 DNA stays, 48 bases, in frame from base 1. CDR1 and CDR2 are read off the germline V gene as SGHRS and YFSETQ. From V the trimming removes 0 bases and from J it removes 8 bases, while the gene matches leave 5 bases of the junction unaccounted for. PBMCs were isolated by Ficoll-Paque density gradient centrifugation. The rearrangement joined TRBV5-1 to TRBJ2-2, and 12 junction bases match TRBD2. The sequence was collected from an adult woman who had mild COVID-19 (a few samples of this study predate the infection). The sample titles of this study are shuffled in the database, so cell type and time point are left out; the donor was told from shared clones. Sequencing used PBMCs or a T cell subset sorted from them (not recorded which). The CDR3 loop reads CASSLETSGGSGELFF. The sequenced DNA is TGCGCCAGCAGCTTGGAGACTAGCGGGGGTTCGGGGGAGCTGTTTTTT.